This entry lists 16 T cell receptor beta chains sequenced from one sample in a study of control samples from healthy donors and cancer patients. The assay was immunoSEQ multiplex PCR, and TCRdb's table has in-frame clones only and misses some. The top ten hold approximately 4% of the sample, which has about 120,000 clones, over 85% seen once. Sequencing used blood. These receptors all come from a man in his thirties or forties in good health.

This sequence joins TRBV5-6 and TRBJ1-2; D gene ambiguous. CDR3 length: 15 amino acids. V was cut by 1 base and J by 6 bases, with 16 bases left in between. CDR1 is SGHDT, CDR2 YYEEEE, per germline. The chain's CDR3 is CASSLFGLIRDGYTF. CDR3 DNA sequence: TGTGCCAGCAGCTTGTTCGGACTTATCCGGGATGGCTACACCTTC.

This sequence joins TRBV6-6 and TRBJ2-1; D perhaps matches TRBD2 (5 bases). Germline V gene sequence: CDR1 MNHNY, CDR2 SVGAGI (reference sequence). The CDR3 has 14 residues. V gave up 3 bases and J gave up 7 bases, with 13 bases separating them. The CDR3 is CASSYNTEGNEQFF. In DNA, the CDR3 is TGTGCCAGCAGTTATAATACAGAGGGAAATGAGCAGTTCTTC.

The chain couples TRBV21-1 to TRBJ2-7; the D segment call TRBD2 is taken from the table without a DNA check. TRBV21-1 constitutes a pseudogene. This CDR3 has 15 amino acids. The CDR3 here is CASIKTSGVRGEQYF. In DNA, the CDR3 is TGTGCCAGCATCAAGACTAGCGGGGTCCGGGGCGAGCAGTACTTC.

CDR3 loop: CASSRAFDSAYEQYF. For the CDR3, the DNA is TGCGCCAGCAGTCGGGCCTTCGATAGCGCCTACGAGCAGTACTTC. J is TRBJ2-7 and V is TRBV4-1; perhaps TRBD2 as D (5 bases). Germline loops: CDR1 MGHRA, CDR2 YSYEKL. The CDR3 consists of 15 residues. V dropped 6 bases and J dropped 2 bases, with 17 bases sitting between them.

The CDR3 DNA reads as TGTGCCAGCAGGGACGCGACAGGGCGGGAGCAGTACTTC. It encodes CASRDATGREQYF. This sequence joins TRBV11-2 and TRBJ2-7, with 7 bases aligning to TRBD1. CDR1 is SGHAT and CDR2 is FQNNGV in the germline V gene. With V trimmed by 6 bases and J by 7 bases, 9 bases remained unmatched. This CDR3 comprises 13 residues.

The chain employs TRBV9 and TRBJ2-2, with D perhaps matching TRBD1 (5 bases). Trimming left V 7 bases short and J 6 bases short, with 13 bases between. Germline CDR1 reads SGDLS; CDR2 reads YYNGEE. This CDR3 contains 13 residues. The CDR3 is CASGAPGSGELFF. DNA of the CDR3: TGTGCCAGCGGGGCTCCAGGGTCCGGGGAGCTGTTTTTT.

The chain combines TRBV4-3 with TRBJ1-5, with D uncertain. The germline gives CDR1 LGHNA, CDR2 YSLEER. The CDR3 consists of 15 residues. V lost 0 bases, J lost 7 bases, and 13 bases lay in between. CDR3 sequence reads: CASSQDVGYRQPQHF. The CDR3, as DNA: TGCGCCAGCAGCCAAGATGTGGGGTATCGGCAGCCCCAGCATTTT.

The chain is built from TRBV5-1 and TRBJ2-1; D ambiguous. The CDR3 runs to 12 residues. V lost 4 bases, J lost 5 bases, and 7 bases lay in between. Per germline, CDR1 SGHRS and CDR2 YFSETQ. The DNA of the CDR3 is TGCGCCAGCAGCACTGGGAACAATGAGCAGTTCTTC. Its protein product is CASSTGNNEQFF.

The chain has TRBV5-1 and TRBJ2-5; D is unresolved. The CDR3 consists of 11 residues. V lost 4 bases, J lost 2 bases, and 3 bases lay in between. Germline CDR1 is SGHRS and CDR2 is YFSETQ. The CDR3 loop is CASSRQETQYF. The CDR3 DNA sequence: TGCGCCAGCAGCAGGCAAGAGACCCAGTACTTC.

The chain couples TRBV29-1 to TRBJ1-5; D is uncertain. Trimming left V 6 bases short and J 7 bases short, with 19 bases between. This CDR3 is built from 14 residues. Germline V CDR1 and CDR2: SQVTM, ANQGSEA. CDR3 nucleotide sequence: TGCAGCGTCAAAGAGGGCGAGGGAGGGCAGCCCCAGCATTTT. Encoded protein: CSVKEGEGGQPQHF. The whole variable domain, remainder taken from reference TRBV29-1 and TRBJ1-5, is SAVISQKPSRDICQRGTSLTIQCQVDSQVTMMFWYRQQPGQSLTLIATANQGSEATYESGFVIDKFPISRPNLTFSTLTVSNMSPEDSSIYLCSVKEGEGGQPQHFGDGTRLSIL.

This sequence joins TRBV18 and TRBJ2-5, with a tentative D call TRBD2 (6 bases). This CDR3 region has 14 residues. The ends were cut back, 3 bases at V and 5 bases at J, with 13 bases in the middle. Germline V gene lookup returns CDR1 KGHSH and CDR2 LQKENI. The CDR3 region has the DNA TGTGCCAGCTCACCGCCCGGGGGTGGGGAGACCCAGTACTTC. Translated: CASSPPGGGETQYF.

The chain joins TRBV3-1 (or the pseudogene TRBV3-2) to TRBJ2-7; no firm D call. The germline V and J ends were trimmed by 4 bases and 0 bases, with 7 bases remaining between them. Germline V gene lookup returns CDR1 LGHDT and CDR2 YNNKEL (reference sequence). This CDR3 has 13 amino acids. The CDR3 DNA reads as TGTGCCAGCAGCCTCTCAGACTCCTACGAGCAGTACTTC. Its protein is CASSLSDSYEQYF.

This chain connects TRBV19 to TRBJ2-1, with a tentative D call TRBD1 (6 bases). The CDR3 consists of 21 residues. Per the germline V gene, CDR1 is LNHDA and CDR2 is SQIVND (reference sequence). V was clipped by 5 bases and J by 6 bases, with 35 bases between them. For the CDR3, the DNA is TGTGCCAGTAGTCACGTCGGGGTTACAGGGTCGGTACAACCGTATCCCAATGAGCAGTTCTTC. Protein product: CASSHVGVTGSVQPYPNEQFF.

This chain uses TRBV4-1 with TRBJ2-1; D not certain. CDR3 size: 14 residues. The V end lost 0 bases, the J end lost 11 bases, and 14 bases lay between the germline ends. The germline V gene encodes CDR1 MGHRA and CDR2 YSYEKL. CDR3 sequence (DNA): TGCGCCAGCAGCCAAGAAGACGCCGAGAATAAGCAGTTCTTC. Its translation: CASSQEDAENKQFF.

The chain carries TRBV19 and TRBJ2-7, with 8 bases fitting TRBD2. CDR1 is LNHDA and CDR2 is SQIVND in the germline V gene (reference sequence). J gave up 3 bases and V 4 bases, and 8 bases lay outside the gene matches. The CDR3 sequence is 15 residues long. The CDR3 reads CASSSTGGKVYEQYF. The CDR3 DNA is TGTGCCAGTAGTAGCACGGGAGGGAAGGTCTACGAGCAGTACTTC.

The rearrangement uses TRBV7-3 and TRBJ2-2; perhaps TRBD1 as D (6 bases). This CDR3 is 16 amino acids long. Trimming stripped 5 bases from V and 2 bases from J, with 15 bases between. The V gene's germline CDR1 is SGHTA and CDR2 FQGTGA. CDR3 nucleotides: TGTGCCAGCAGCCTAGGGGGACGGGGAAACACCGGGGAGCTGTTTTTT. It is translated as CASSLGGRGNTGELFF. Using reference TRBV7-3 and TRBJ2-2 for the parts outside the CDR3, the full variable domain is GAGVSQTPSNKVTEKGKYVELRCDPISGHTALYWYRQSLGQGPEFLIYFQGTGAADDSGLPNDRFFAVRPEGSVSTLKIQRTERGDSAVYLCASSLGGRGNTGELFFGEGSRLTVL.